Listed here are 8 T cell receptor beta chains from one sample, sequenced in a study of shared clonotypes between healthy human individuals. Clones were read by immunoSEQ multiplex PCR, and TCRdb kept only the in-frame ones, dropping some. The table has about 1.5 million clones, approximately 96% seen once. Sequenced material: naive CD4+ T cells sorted from blood. Regarding subset: CD45RA+ positively selected. Source of these receptors: a man aged 30 to 39 in good health.

The sample holds one count of this clone. This chain uses TRBV11-3 with TRBJ2-1; 7 bases are a match to TRBD1. Germline-derived CDR1 and CDR2 are SGHNT and YENEEA. V dropped 5 bases and J dropped 6; count of bases not matched to a gene: 7. This CDR3 is built from 14 residues. The CDR3 DNA is TGTGCCAGCAGCCCGTCCGGGACAGTCAATGAGCAGTTCTTC. It is translated as CASSPSGTVNEQFF.

The chain is built from TRBV11-2 and TRBJ2-1; no definite D call. Germline V gene data show CDR1 as SGHAT and CDR2 as FQNNGV. The CDR3 is 14 amino acids. V was shortened by 2 bases and J by 0 bases, with 5 bases between the two germline ends. The CDR3 coding sequence is TGTGCCAGCAGCTTACTAGTCTCCTACAATGAGCAGTTCTTC. This gives the protein CASSLLVSYNEQFF.

Written as DNA, the CDR3 is TGTGCCAGCAGCCGCAACAGGGTGAATCAGCCCCAGCATTTT. Translating it yields CASSRNRVNQPQHF. The V and J genes are TRBV7-2 and TRBJ1-5; D perhaps matches TRBD1 (6 bases). This CDR3 comprises 14 residues. Per the germline V gene, CDR1 is SGHTA and CDR2 is FQGNSA. V lost 5 bases, J lost 4 bases, and 12 bases lay in between.

This CDR3 is CASSVRTSGSHEQFF. The CDR3 nucleotides read TGTGCCAGCAGTGTCCGGACTAGCGGGAGCCATGAGCAGTTCTTC. This sequence joins TRBV2 and TRBJ2-1; TRBD2 matches at 13 bases. The germline V gene has CDR1 SNHLY and CDR2 FYNNEI. The CDR3 totals 15 residues. The junction had 5 bases not matched to a gene; V was cut back by 4 bases and J by 8 bases.

The rearrangement uses TRBV9 and TRBJ2-2, with 15 bases lining up with TRBD2. CDR1 is SGDLS, CDR2 YYNGEE, per germline. The length of the CDR3 is 18 residues. Germline trimming cut 3 bases from V and 0 bases from J; bases unmatched to any gene: 3. Here the CDR3 reads CASSEGTSGRPNTGELFF. CDR3 sequence (DNA): TGTGCCAGCAGCGAAGGGACTAGCGGGAGGCCGAACACCGGGGAGCTGTTTTTT.

The V call is TRBV9, the J call TRBJ2-5; 8 nucleotides align to TRBD2. The CDR3 has 15 residues. After removal of 0 bases from V and 5 bases from J, the junction contained 6 bases not matched to a gene. CDR1 SGDLS and CDR2 YYNGEE come from the germline V gene. CDR3 residues: CASSVDGRVGETQYF. The DNA for the CDR3 is TGTGCCAGCAGCGTAGACGGGAGGGTGGGGGAGACCCAGTACTTC.

The chain links TRBV18 to TRBJ2-7; 10 bases match TRBD1. The CDR3 is 18 amino acids. With V trimmed by 2 bases and J by 1 base, 11 bases remained unmatched. Germline lookup yields CDR1 KGHSH and CDR2 LQKENI. The CDR3, as DNA: TGTGCCAGCTCACCAACGGCCACGGGACAGGGGTCGTCCTACGAGCAGTACTTC. It is translated as CASSPTATGQGSSYEQYF.

V and J are TRBV19 and TRBJ2-4, with a weak D call TRBD2 (5 bases). V was clipped by 7 bases and J by 14 bases, with 21 bases between them. The CDR3 runs 13 residues. Germline lookup yields CDR1 LNHDA and CDR2 SQIVND (reference sequence). The CDR3 sequence: CASTHRSSPGKYF. The CDR3 DNA reads TGTGCCAGTACCCATAGATCCTCCCCGGGAAAGTACTTC.